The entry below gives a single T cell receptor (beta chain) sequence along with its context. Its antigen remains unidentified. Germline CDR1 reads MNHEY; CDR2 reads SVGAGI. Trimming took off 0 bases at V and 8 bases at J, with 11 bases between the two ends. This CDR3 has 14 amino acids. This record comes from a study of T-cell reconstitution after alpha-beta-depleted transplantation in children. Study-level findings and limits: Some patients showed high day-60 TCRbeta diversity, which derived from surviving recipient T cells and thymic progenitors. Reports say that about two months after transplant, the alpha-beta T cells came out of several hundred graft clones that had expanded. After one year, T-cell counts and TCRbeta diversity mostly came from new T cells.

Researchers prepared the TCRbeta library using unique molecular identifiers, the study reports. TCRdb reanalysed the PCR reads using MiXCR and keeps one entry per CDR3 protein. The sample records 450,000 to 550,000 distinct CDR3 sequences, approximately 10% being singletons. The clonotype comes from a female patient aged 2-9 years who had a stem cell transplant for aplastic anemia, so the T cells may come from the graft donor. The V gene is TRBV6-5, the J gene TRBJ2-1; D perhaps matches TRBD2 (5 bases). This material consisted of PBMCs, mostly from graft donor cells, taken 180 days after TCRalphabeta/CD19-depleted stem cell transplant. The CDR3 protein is CASSYSGGRHEQFF. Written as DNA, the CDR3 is TGTGCCAGCAGTTACTCTGGAGGTCGCCATGAGCAGTTCTTC.